The 21 T cell receptor beta chains below were found in one sample sequenced in a study of CD8 T cells in Susac syndrome. With random hexamers, reverse transcription was performed on roughly 0.45 to 1 ug of RNA. MiXCR was run by TCRdb on the immunoSEQ multiplex PCR reads, yielding one entry per CDR3 protein. The sample shows some 180,000 distinct CDR3 sequences, roughly 94% of them seen only once. The sample taken for sequencing was CD4+ T cells from PBMCs. These receptors all come from a human donor with Susac syndrome.

This clonotype was picked up one time. The chain is built from TRBV5-6 and TRBJ1-6; D is perhaps TRBD1 (6 bases). Germline V gene lookup returns CDR1 SGHDT and CDR2 YYEEEE. V was cut by 4 bases and J by 8 bases, with 19 bases left in between. The CDR3 covers 16 residues. The CDR3 DNA follows: TGTGCCAGCAGCCTGGGAGGTCGGACAGAGGATTCACCCCTCCACTTT. Translating it yields CASSLGGRTEDSPLHF.

This clonotype appeared a single time. The chain is built from TRBV7-9 and TRBJ2-7; 9 nucleotides match TRBD1. Germline V gene data show CDR1 as SEHNR and CDR2 as FQNEAQ (reference sequence). This CDR3 comprises 16 residues. The ends lost 2 bases at V and 3 bases at J; junction bases unmatched: 8. CDR3 DNA: TGTGCCAGCAGCTTAAATCAGACAGGGGGGCGCTACGAGCAGTACTTC. Encoded protein: CASSLNQTGGRYEQYF.

This clonotype was recorded once. The V call is TRBV28, the J call TRBJ2-7; D gene unclear. This CDR3 has 12 amino acids. V lost 4 bases to trimming and J lost 3 bases, with 7 bases between them. Germline values: CDR1 MDHEN, CDR2 SYDVKM. CDR3 bases: TGTGCCAGCAGTTCCCATTTCTACGAGCAGTACTTC. This gives the protein CASSSHFYEQYF.

The CDR3 coding sequence is TGCAGTGCTAGGGAGCCGGGACCCGACACCGGGGAGCTGTTTTTT. It is translated as CSAREPGPDTGELFF. The chain has TRBV20-1 and TRBJ2-2; D tentatively reads TRBD1 or TRBD2 (5 bases each). The length of the CDR3 is 15 residues. The germline gives CDR1 DFQATT, CDR2 SNEGSKA (reference sequence). V lost 3 bases to trimming and J lost 3 bases, with 14 bases between them.

The chain combines TRBV7-3 with TRBJ1-2, with TRBD1 identical over 8 bases. Germline V gene sequence: CDR1 SGHTA, CDR2 FQGTGA. The CDR3 runs 16 residues. The V and J ends lost 5 bases and 4 bases, in that order; junction bases with no gene match: 12. The CDR3: CASSATPGTGGYGYTF. The DNA for the CDR3 is TGTGCCAGCAGCGCAACCCCCGGGACAGGAGGCTATGGCTACACCTTC.

V usage is TRBV7-6 and J usage is TRBJ2-5, with D tentatively TRBD1 or TRBD2 (6 bases each). The V gene lost 5 bases and the J gene lost 2 bases, with 15 bases spanning the gap. This CDR3 contains 15 residues. CDR1 is SGHVS, CDR2 FNYEAQ, per germline. This CDR3 is CASSRNGGQQETQYF. CDR3 DNA: TGTGCCAGCAGCCGAAACGGGGGACAACAAGAGACCCAGTACTTC. Using reference TRBV7-6 and TRBJ2-5 for the parts outside the CDR3, the full variable domain is GAGVSQSPRYKVTKRGQDVALRCDPISGHVSLYWYRQALGQGPEFLTYFNYEAQQDKSGLPNDRFSAERPEGSISTLTIQRTEQRDSAMYRCASSRNGGQQETQYFGPGTRLLVL.

The chain is built from TRBV11-3 and TRBJ2-1; D is uncertain. V was trimmed by 5 bases and J by 5 bases, leaving 4 bases between them. The CDR3 is made up of 11 amino acids. Germline V gene data show CDR1 as SGHNT and CDR2 as YENEEA. CDR3 amino acids: CASSENNEQFF. The CDR3 coding sequence is TGTGCCAGCAGCGAGAACAATGAGCAGTTCTTC.

The gene calls are TRBV20-1 and TRBJ1-5; 8 nucleotides agree with TRBD1. The CDR3 sequence is 12 residues long. V was clipped by 5 bases and J by 8 bases; unmatched bases: 5. Germline V gene sequence: CDR1 DFQATT, CDR2 SNEGSKA (reference sequence). The CDR3 DNA reads as TGCAGTGCTCAACAGGGGGAAGAGCCCCAGCATTTT. Translation: CSAQQGEEPQHF.

This clonotype was found once. The chain uses TRBV28 and TRBJ2-4; D might be TRBD1 (5 bases). The germline CDR1 and CDR2 sequences are MDHEN and SYDVKM. With 5 bases removed from V and 2 bases from J, the gap between germline ends came to 10 bases. CDR3 size: 14 residues. In DNA, the CDR3 is TGTGCCAGCAGTCCCCGGACATCCAAAAACATTCAGTACTTC. As protein: CASSPRTSKNIQYF.

CDR3 in DNA: TGCGCCAGCAGCAAGGACAGGGACGAGCAGTACTTC. This codes for CASSKDRDEQYF. The chain uses TRBV5-1 and TRBJ2-7; the match to TRBD1 covers 8 bases. Per the germline V gene, CDR1 is SGHRS and CDR2 is YFSETQ. The CDR3 is 12 residues long. V lost 4 bases to trimming and J lost 5 bases; unmatched junction nucleotides: 2.

The genes are TRBV18 and TRBJ2-3, with 12 nucleotides matching TRBD2. The germline gives CDR1 KGHSH, CDR2 LQKENI. V shed 3 bases, J shed 0 bases, and the junction held 4 bases outside the gene matches. The length of the CDR3 is 17 residues. The chain's CDR3 is CASSPILAGGSTDTQYF. The CDR3 DNA follows: TGTGCCAGCTCACCCATACTAGCGGGGGGCAGCACAGATACGCAGTATTTT. Looking up the rest from reference TRBV18 and TRBJ2-3 gives the full variable domain: NAGVMQNPRHLVRRRGQEARLRCSPMKGHSHVYWYRQLPEEGLKFMVYLQKENIIDESGMPKERFSAEFPKEGPSILRIQQVVRGDSAAYFCASSPILAGGSTDTQYFGPGTRLTVL.

The chain has TRBV3-1 and TRBJ2-3; the match to TRBD2 covers 8 bases. CDR1 is LGHDT, CDR2 YNNKEL, per germline (reference sequence). CDR3 length equals 14 residues. With 3 bases clipped from V and 4 bases from J, the junction kept 3 bases outside the gene matches. CDR3 protein: CASSQGLVPDTQYF. For the CDR3, the DNA is TGTGCCAGCAGCCAGGGACTAGTCCCAGATACGCAGTATTTT.

The chain combines TRBV27 with TRBJ2-7; a weak D match, TRBD2 (5 bases). This CDR3 is built from 13 residues. Germline CDR1 is MNHEY and CDR2 is SMNVEV (reference sequence). V lost 6 bases and J 4 bases, leaving 13 bases between the germline ends. The CDR3 here is CASRGRGRYEQYF. DNA of the CDR3: TGTGCCAGCAGGGGTCGAGGGAGATACGAGCAGTACTTC.

The sample holds a few counts of this clonotype. The CDR3 reads CAWSTGTGRFF. The CDR3 nucleotides are TGTGCCTGGAGTACAGGGACTGGAAGGTTCTTT. This chain connects TRBV30 to TRBJ1-1; D might be TRBD1 (6 bases). Trimming pared 2 bases from V and 14 bases from J, leaving 15 bases between. CDR3 length: 11 amino acids. The germline V gene encodes CDR1 GTSNPN and CDR2 SVGIG (reference sequence).

The CDR3 bases are TGCAGTGCTAGAGATCTTAGGGAGGCCCAGCATTTT. Translation: CSARDLREAQHF. V is TRBV20-1 and J is TRBJ1-5; no definite D call. The ends were cut back, 0 bases at V and 11 bases at J, with 11 bases in the middle. Germline assignment: CDR1 DFQATT and CDR2 SNEGSKA (reference sequence). The CDR3 runs to 12 residues.

The CDR3 DNA follows: TGTGCCAGCAGCCAACACAGCACTGAAGCTTTCTTT. Translated: CASSQHSTEAFF. The chain uses TRBV3-1 and TRBJ1-1; D is uncertain. V was cut by 2 bases and J by 4 bases, with 5 bases left in between. This CDR3 region has 12 residues. Per germline, CDR1 LGHDT and CDR2 YNNKEL (reference sequence).

The chain joins TRBV19 to TRBJ2-3; D is ambiguous. The CDR3 covers 14 residues. Per germline, CDR1 LNHDA and CDR2 SQIVND (reference sequence). V dropped 4 bases and J dropped 0 bases, with 8 bases sitting between them. The CDR3 sequence: CASSSQTSTDTQYF. The DNA for the CDR3 is TGTGCCAGTAGTAGCCAGACTAGCACAGATACGCAGTATTTT.

The chain employs TRBV6-5 and TRBJ2-1; D is tentatively TRBD1 or TRBD2 (7 bases each). The germline V gene has CDR1 MNHEY and CDR2 SVGAGI. The CDR3 loop spans 14 amino acids. V gave up 5 bases and J gave up 6 bases, with 14 bases separating them. CDR3 protein: CASSARGGTNEQFF. CDR3 coding DNA: TGTGCCAGCAGTGCCAGGGGGGGTACCAATGAGCAGTTCTTC.

The chain recombines TRBV7-9 with TRBJ2-1; TRBD2 agrees at 9 bases. CDR3 length: 16 amino acids. Trimming cost V 5 bases and J 4 bases; bases outside gene matches: 9. The germline V gene encodes CDR1 SEHNR and CDR2 FQNEAQ (reference sequence). The CDR3 coding sequence is TGTGCCAGCAGCCCGCGCGGGGGGGGAAAGTACAATGAGCAGTTCTTC. It codes for CASSPRGGGKYNEQFF.

This sequence joins TRBV4-1 and TRBJ1-5; the D is unclear. V was shortened by 3 bases and J by 0 bases, with 12 bases between the two germline ends. The CDR3 is made up of 16 amino acids. The germline V gene encodes CDR1 MGHRA and CDR2 YSYEKL. CDR3 DNA sequence: TGCGCCAGCAGCCAGGACCCACAGACTAGCAATCAGCCCCAGCATTTT. This encodes CASSQDPQTSNQPQHF.

About this clonotype: Germline and junction disagree at one end, which may indicate a read error. The chain joins TRBV20-1 to TRBJ2-3; maybe TRBD2 (5 bases). CDR1 is DFQATT, CDR2 SNEGSKA, per germline (reference sequence). The CDR3 runs 15 residues. Here the CDR3 DNA reads TGCAGTCCTAGCCTTCGGGATTACTACACAGATACGCAGTATTTT. Amino acid sequence: CSPSLRDYYTDTQYF.